The rows below give T cell receptor beta chains drawn from one sample of a study of CD8 T cells in ankylosing spondylitis. Each CDR3 protein gets one entry after TCRdb re-called the 5' RACE reads with MiXCR. The table records 200,000 to 300,000 distinct CDR3 sequences, over 9.5% of them present only once. Sequenced sample: blood, either unsorted or a sorted T cell fraction (not recorded which). These receptors all come from a male donor with ankylosing spondylitis or in good health (not recorded which). The CDR3 runs from the conserved cysteine through the conserved F or W. The D gene is left open where the match is weak. Rows give clone size only sometimes, using once, few, many, or a class for an expanded clone.

CDR3	DNA	D	V	J	size
CASSVQGVNQPQHF	TGCGCCAGCAGTGTACAGGGGGTAAATCAGCCCCAGCATTTT	TRBD1	TRBV10-1	TRBJ1-5	many
CASSGTGKPNEKLFF	TGCGCCAGCAGCGGGACAGGGAAGCCTAATGAAAAACTGTTTTTT	TRBD1	TRBV5-1	TRBJ1-4	-
CASSLRVMDRVHFTNTGELFF	TGTGCCAGCAGCTTACGGGTTATGGACAGGGTACATTTTACGAACACCGGGGAGCTGTTTTTT	TRBD1	TRBV11-2	TRBJ2-2	many
CAWGQFYEQYF	TGTGCCTGGGGACAATTCTACGAGCAGTACTTC	-	TRBV30	TRBJ2-7	many
CASTDRENNEKLFF	TGTGCCAGCACAGACAGGGAAAATAATGAAAAACTGTTTTTT	TRBD1	TRBV7-9	TRBJ1-4	-
CASSPGGPEWNEQFF	TGTGCCAGCTCACCAGGAGGCCCCGAATGGAATGAGCAGTTCTTC	-	TRBV18	TRBJ2-1	-
CASSPRSVTFGNTIYF	TGCGCCAGCAGCCCGCGGTCAGTGACCTTTGGAAACACCATATATTTT	-	TRBV5-1	TRBJ1-3	many
CASSSPDSSTDTQYF	TGCGCCAGCAGCTCACCGGACTCAAGCACAGATACGCAGTATTTT	-	TRBV5-1	TRBJ2-3	few
CSARVRANYGYTF	TGCAGTGCTAGAGTCAGGGCCAACTATGGCTACACCTTC	-	TRBV20-1	TRBJ1-2	many
CAWSVRGISQPQHF	TGTGCCTGGAGTGTACGCGGGATTAGTCAGCCCCAGCATTTT	-	TRBV30	TRBJ1-5	few
CASSLAGANSPLHF	TGTGCCAGCAGCTTAGCTGGGGCTAATTCACCCCTCCACTTT	-	TRBV7-8	TRBJ1-6	many
CASIWTGDYTGELFF	TGTGCCAGCATTTGGACAGGGGACTACACCGGGGAGCTGTTTTTT	-	TRBV21-1	TRBJ2-2	many
CASSPRGNYEQYF	TGCGCCAGCAGCCCAAGAGGGAACTACGAGCAGTACTTC	-	TRBV4-1	TRBJ2-7	many
CASSEEGTGFYNEQFF	TGTGCCAGCAGTGAAGAAGGGACAGGGTTCTACAATGAGCAGTTCTTC	TRBD1	TRBV6-1	TRBJ2-1	many
CASSIRSTGGFTEAFF	TGTGCCAGCAGCATCCGCTCGACAGGGGGATTCACTGAAGCTTTCTTT	TRBD1	TRBV7-2	TRBJ1-1	few
CASSLTTGSNQPQHF	TGTGCCAGCAGCTTGACGACGGGAAGCAATCAGCCCCAGCATTTT	-	TRBV5-6	TRBJ1-5	many
CAASSEGVTSGELFF	TGCGCCGCCTCGTCCGAGGGAGTCACGTCCGGGGAGCTGTTTTTT	-	TRBV5-1	TRBJ2-2	many
CASSPGPVGAFF	TGCGCCAGCAGCCCCGGCCCGGTCGGAGCTTTCTTT	-	TRBV5-1	TRBJ1-1	many
CASSFSSGANVLTF	TGTGCCAGCAGCTTCAGCTCTGGGGCCAACGTCCTGACTTTC	-	TRBV27	TRBJ2-6	many
CASSRGGDRPLTDF	TGCGCCAGCAGCCGGGGGGGGGACAGACCCCTGACAGACTTC	-	TRBV5-1	TRBJ2-7	many
CASSFSTSGGTDTQYF	TGTGCCAGCAGCTTCTCGACTAGCGGGGGAACAGATACGCAGTATTTT	TRBD2	TRBV7-2	TRBJ2-3	-
CASSERSSGYTF	TGTGCCAGCAGTGAAAGAAGTTCGGGCTACACCTTC	-	TRBV6-1	TRBJ1-2	-
CSARPLTDTQYF	TGCAGTGCTAGACCCCTTACAGATACGCAGTATTTT	-	TRBV20-1	TRBJ2-3	many
CATSRDQENTEAFF	TGTGCCACCAGCAGAGATCAGGAGAACACTGAAGCTTTCTTT	-	TRBV15	TRBJ1-1	few
CSFSRGNTEAFF	TGCAGCTTCTCCCGGGGAAACACTGAAGCTTTCTTT	-	TRBV29-1	TRBJ1-1	many
CASSRDRGKNTEAFF	TGTGCCAGCAGCCGGGACAGGGGGAAGAACACTGAAGCTTTCTTT	TRBD1	TRBV3-1	TRBJ1-1	many
CASSEIEGWDGYTF	TGTGCCAGCAGTGAAATCGAGGGTTGGGATGGCTACACCTTC	-	TRBV25-1	TRBJ1-2	-
CASSPDWATNEKLFF	TGTGCCAGCAGCCCAGACTGGGCAACTAATGAAAAACTGTTTTTT	-	TRBV6-1	TRBJ1-4	many
CASSQDTSGGDEQFF	TGTGCCAGCAGCCAAGATACTAGCGGGGGGGATGAGCAGTTCTTC	TRBD2	TRBV4-2	TRBJ2-1	many
CASSLEPGTGKYEQYF	TGCGCCAGCAGCTTGGAACCCGGGACAGGGAAATACGAGCAGTACTTC	TRBD1	TRBV5-1	TRBJ2-7	-
CSVAGLAVQAFF	TGCAGCGTGGCGGGACTTGCAGTGCAAGCTTTCTTT	-	TRBV29-1	TRBJ1-1	many
CSARIAGPRMADTQYF	TGCAGTGCTAGAATCGCCGGGCCCCGGATGGCAGATACGCAGTATTTT	-	TRBV20-1	TRBJ2-3	many
CASSLDVDQPQHF	TGTGCCAGCAGTCTTGACGTCGATCAGCCCCAGCATTTT	-	TRBV6-2/TRBV6-3	TRBJ1-5	few
CSARPTGLRSYEQYF	TGCAGTGCTAGACCGACAGGGTTAAGGTCCTACGAGCAGTACTTC	TRBD1	TRBV20-1	TRBJ2-7	-
CASSLASNEQFF	TGCGCCAGCAGCTTGGCCAGCAATGAGCAGTTCTTC	-	TRBV5-1	TRBJ2-1	many
CASSGGALGPRELFF	TGTGCCTCCTCCGGGGGGGCACTCGGGCCGAGGGAGCTGTTTTTT	TRBD2	TRBV25-1	TRBJ2-2	many
CAQDGSSYEQYF	TGTGCCCAGGACGGGAGCTCCTACGAGCAGTACTTC	-	TRBV21-1	TRBJ2-7	many
CASSLSQGLVYTF	TGTGCCAGCAGTTTAAGTCAGGGCCTCGTCTACACCTTC	-	TRBV12-3/TRBV12-4	TRBJ1-2	many
CAGLGTGYGYTF	TGTGCCGGCCTCGGGACAGGGTACGGCTACACCTTC	TRBD1	TRBV30	TRBJ1-2	-
CASSLGIRGEETQYF	TGTGCCAGCAGTCTCGGGATTAGGGGGGAAGAGACCCAGTACTTC	-	TRBV6-1	TRBJ2-5	few
CASSAGGTSGKSGELFF	TGTGCCAGCAGCGCCGGCGGGACTAGCGGGAAAAGCGGGGAGCTGTTTTTT	TRBD2	TRBV12-3/TRBV12-4	TRBJ2-2	many
CATSDLGQDKFVNEQFF	TGTGCCACCAGTGATTTGGGACAGGATAAATTTGTCAATGAGCAGTTCTTC	TRBD1	TRBV24-1	TRBJ2-1	many
CASSWGKGGELFF	TGTGCCAGCAGCTGGGGCAAGGGCGGGGAGCTGTTTTTT	-	TRBV5-6	TRBJ2-2	many
CASSPGVSYEQYF	TGCGCCAGCAGTCCGGGAGTCTCCTACGAGCAGTACTTC	-	TRBV10-1	TRBJ2-7	-
CASSLRTGLNIQYF	TGTGCCAGCAGTCTTAGGACAGGGCTAAACATTCAGTACTTC	TRBD1	TRBV27	TRBJ2-4	many
CASSRSAAAYEQYF	TGCGCCAGCAGTCGGTCAGCGGCTGCCTACGAGCAGTACTTC	-	TRBV10-2	TRBJ2-7	many
CASSRKSGGTSETQYF	TGTGCCAGCAGCCGGAAAAGCGGGGGTACCTCAGAGACCCAGTACTTC	TRBD2	TRBV4-2	TRBJ2-5	few
CSARAASGASVGTDTQYF	TGCAGTGCTAGAGCGGCTAGCGGGGCGAGTGTGGGGACAGATACGCAGTATTTT	TRBD2	TRBV20-1	TRBJ2-3	many
CASSPSGGSGELFF	TGTGCCAGCAGCCCCAGCGGGGGGAGCGGGGAGCTGTTTTTT	TRBD2	TRBV11-3	TRBJ2-2	-
CASSSGGGPSYGYTF	TGTGCCAGCAGCTCCGGAGGGGGGCCTAGCTATGGCTACACCTTC	-	TRBV7-9	TRBJ1-2	-
CASSTSGSTGELFF	TGTGCCAGCAGTACTAGCGGGAGCACCGGGGAGCTGTTTTTT	TRBD2	TRBV6-4	TRBJ2-2	many
CATRSTDTQYF	TGTGCCACTCGTTCCACAGATACGCAGTATTTT	-	TRBV10-3	TRBJ2-3	many